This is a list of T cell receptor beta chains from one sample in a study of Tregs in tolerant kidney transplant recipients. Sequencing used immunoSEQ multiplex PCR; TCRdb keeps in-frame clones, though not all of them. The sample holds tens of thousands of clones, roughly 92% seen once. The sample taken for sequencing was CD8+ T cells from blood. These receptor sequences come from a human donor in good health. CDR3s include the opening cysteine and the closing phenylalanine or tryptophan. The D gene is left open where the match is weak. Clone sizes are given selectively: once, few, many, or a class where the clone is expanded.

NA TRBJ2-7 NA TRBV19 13 TGTGCCAGTAGTATAGTTCCAGGGATCGAGCAGTACTTC CASSIVPGIEQYF
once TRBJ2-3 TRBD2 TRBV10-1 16 TGCGCCAGCAGTAGAGTACTAGCGGGAGTTAAAAATACGCAGTATTTT CASSRVLAGVKNTQYF
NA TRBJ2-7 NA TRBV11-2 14 TGTGCCAGCAAACATATGGAGGGGCTCGGCGAGCAGTACTTC CASKHMEGLGEQYF
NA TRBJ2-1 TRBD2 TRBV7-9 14 TGTGCCAGCTCGGGCGGGGGGGCTATGAATGAGCAGTTCTTC CASSGGGAMNEQFF
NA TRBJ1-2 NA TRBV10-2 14 TGCGCCAGCAGTGAGTTCGAGGGGAGGTATGGCTACACCTTC CASSEFEGRYGYTF
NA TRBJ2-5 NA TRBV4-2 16 TGTGCCAGCAGCCAAGATCTGGGGACCGGGTGGGAGACCCAGTACTTC CASSQDLGTGWETQYF
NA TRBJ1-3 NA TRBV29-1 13 TGCAGCGTTGTGGGCGACTCTGGAAACACCATATATTTT CSVVGDSGNTIYF
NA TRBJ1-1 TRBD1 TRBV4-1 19 TGCGCCAGCAGCCACCCCGGGACAGGGGCCCCATTCCCTTACACTGAAGCTTTCTTT CASSHPGTGAPFPYTEAFF
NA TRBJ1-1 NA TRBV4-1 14 TGCGCCAGCAGCCAAGACGTGACAGACACTGAAGCTTTCTTT CASSQDVTDTEAFF
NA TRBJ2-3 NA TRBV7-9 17 TGTGCCAGCAGCTTAGGAGCAGCTAGCGTCGCAACAGATACGCAGTATTTT CASSLGAASVATDTQYF
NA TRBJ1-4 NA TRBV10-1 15 TGCGCCAGCAGTGACGAAGTGGGGGATAATGAAAAACTGTTTTTT CASSDEVGDNEKLFF
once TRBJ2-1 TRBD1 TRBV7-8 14 TGTGCCAGCAGCTTCGGACAGGGTGTTAATGAGCAGTTCTTC CASSFGQGVNEQFF